This T cell receptor (beta chain) was obtained from a study of blood T cell repertoires in COVID-19. Repertoires were generated with immunoSEQ multiplex PCR, while TCRdb's copy carries only in-frame clones and drops some. The table lists approximately 84,000 clones, roughly 79% of them singletons. Unmatched junction bases numbered 8, after V lost 2 bases and J lost 4 bases. There are 15 residues in the CDR3. The germline V gene encodes CDR1 MNHEY and CDR2 SVGEGT. Sequenced input: peripheral blood. This rearrangement joins TRBV6-2 or TRBV6-3 to TRBJ2-7; 7 bases line up with TRBD1. This sequence was found in a human donor in a cohort sampled during active COVID-19. CDR3 region: CASSYPGTANYEQYF. The CDR3 coding sequence is TGTGCCAGCAGTTACCCCGGGACAGCAAATTACGAGCAGTACTTC.